One and the same sample provided the 10 T cell receptor beta chains below, sequenced in a study of human T cells and chemical hapten exposure. This sample's time point: patch test 1, 2 weeks after DPC sensitization. Treatment indicated: therapeutic diphenylcyclopropenone sensitization with weekly scalp DPC. TCRdb reprocessed the RACE reads via MiXCR and lists one record per CDR3 protein. The sample holds about 380,000 distinct CDR3 sequences, about 4.4% seen once. The sequenced sample was whole blood, obtained in connection with sensitization to the hapten diphenylcyclopropenone (DPC). All receptors come from a woman in her forties or fifties with alopecia areata. Some clones in this sample may be carry-over from other donors' samples.

This clonotype came up a few times. This sequence joins TRBV2 and TRBJ2-7; D possibly corresponds to TRBD1 (5 bases). Germline CDR1 and CDR2: SNHLY and FYNNEI. V lost 6 bases and J 8 bases, leaving 14 bases between the germline ends. The CDR3 contains 12 residues. CDR3 residues: CASRGEPTKQYF. Here the CDR3 DNA reads TGTGCCAGCAGAGGGGAACCCACCAAGCAGTACTTC.

This clonotype was seen ten or more times. The CDR3 reads CASSVQGAKAFF. Written as DNA, the CDR3 is TGTGCCAGCAGCGTACAGGGGGCGAAAGCTTTCTTT. The genes are TRBV7-9 and TRBJ1-1; 9 nucleotides align to TRBD1. The V gene end was trimmed by 5 bases and the J gene end by 9 bases; junction bases not matched to a gene: 4. The germline V gene has CDR1 SEHNR and CDR2 FQNEAQ (reference sequence). This CDR3 is built from 12 residues.

The chain uses TRBV5-6 and TRBJ2-3; D tentatively fits TRBD1 or TRBD2 (5 bases each). V was trimmed by 4 bases and J by 6 bases, leaving 21 bases between them. CDR1 is SGHDT, CDR2 YYEEEE, per germline. The CDR3 consists of 16 residues. CDR3: CASSPGTGAPIDTQYF. CDR3 nucleotide sequence: TGTGCCAGCAGCCCCGGGACGGGCGCGCCAATCGATACGCAGTATTTT.

A few counts support this clonotype. This chain connects TRBV12-3 or TRBV12-4 to TRBJ2-3, with 7 bases lining up with TRBD2. Losses at the gene ends were 1 base for V and 4 bases for J; bases not matched to a gene: 8. The CDR3 runs to 16 residues. CDR3 sequence: CASSLGRDYRPDTQYF. The CDR3 DNA is TGTGCCAGCAGTTTAGGCCGGGACTACAGGCCAGATACGCAGTATTTT.

This clonotype was recorded at least ten times. V is TRBV5-6 and J is TRBJ1-6; maybe TRBD1 (5 bases). V dropped 4 bases and J dropped 14 bases, with 13 bases sitting between them. The CDR3 runs to 12 residues. Germline CDR1 and CDR2: SGHDT and YYEEEE. The CDR3 region is CASSDGAGTLHF. CDR3 sequence (DNA): TGTGCCAGCAGCGACGGGGCCGGGACCCTCCACTTT.

This clonotype was counted between two and nine times. The V gene is TRBV28, the J gene TRBJ2-7; D might be TRBD2 (6 bases). The CDR3 has 18 amino acids. Germline-derived CDR1 and CDR2 are MDHEN and SYDVKM. V was trimmed by 4 bases and J by 0 bases, leaving 22 bases between them. This chain's CDR3 is CASSSPLEGAGRSYEQYF. Here the CDR3 DNA reads TGTGCCAGCAGTTCCCCCTTAGAGGGAGCGGGTCGCTCCTACGAGCAGTACTTC.

In its sample, this clonotype was seen a few times. J is TRBJ2-5 and V is TRBV7-9; possibly TRBD1 or TRBD2 for D (5 bases each). The V gene's germline CDR1 is SEHNR and CDR2 FQNEAQ (reference sequence). Trimming left V 5 bases short and J 1 base short, with 17 bases between. The CDR3 has 16 residues. In DNA, the CDR3 is TGTGCCAGCAGCGTTCTGCAGGGCGAGGGCCAAGAGACCCAGTACTTC. As protein: CASSVLQGEGQETQYF.

This clonotype was recorded at least ten times. V gene TRBV6-1 combines with J gene TRBJ2-7, with 12 nucleotides matching TRBD2. CDR3 length equals 16 residues. J gave up 0 bases and V 7 bases, and 7 bases lay outside the gene matches. Per the germline V gene, CDR1 is MNHNS and CDR2 is SASEGT. The CDR3 DNA is TGTGCCAGCAATCGACTAGCGGGGGCCAGCTCCTACGAGCAGTACTTC. It yields the protein CASNRLAGASSYEQYF.

This clonotype has more than one count but fewer than ten. This rearrangement joins TRBV7-2 to TRBJ2-1, with 8 bases fitting TRBD2. With 5 bases clipped from V and 1 base from J, the junction kept 4 bases outside the gene matches. The V gene's germline CDR1 is SGHTA and CDR2 FQGNSA. The CDR3 loop spans 15 amino acids. The CDR3 loop reads CASSPVAGSYNEQFF. The CDR3 DNA reads TGTGCCAGCAGCCCGGTAGCGGGGTCCTACAATGAGCAGTTCTTC.

This clonotype was found many times. The V and J genes are TRBV20-1 and TRBJ1-2; unclear D gene. This CDR3 has 14 residues. The ends were cut back, 4 bases at V and 6 bases at J, with 18 bases in the middle. Germline V gene sequence: CDR1 DFQATT, CDR2 SNEGSKA (reference sequence). The CDR3 DNA follows: TGCAGTGCTAAGACGCCCGAGTGGAAGGATGGCTACACCTTC. It yields the protein CSAKTPEWKDGYTF.